This TCR beta chain is from a study of blood T cell repertoires in COVID-19. Across the study: There were acute and convalescent COVID-19 samples, and they came from the United States, Italy and Spain. T cells, B-cell-depleted T cells, or PBMCs provided the cDNA or gDNA that served as material.

CDR3 length: 15 amino acids. CDR1 is LNHDA, CDR2 SQIVND, per germline (reference sequence). V shed 7 bases and J 6 bases; nucleotides not matched to a gene: 10. The authors' processing: It was from reference gene primer amplification that nucleated cell counts were estimated. TCRdb's copy holds only in-frame clones and misses some; the assay was immunoSEQ multiplex PCR. Clonal size and the V and J genes are those of that table, whereas D and trimming came from the DNA. Of some 120,000 clones in the sample, over 80% were seen once. The source is a woman aged 70-85 years with acute or convalescent COVID-19. Input material: peripheral blood. The chain joins TRBV19 to TRBJ1-5; 9 nucleotides line up with TRBD1. The CDR3 DNA reads as TGTGCCAGTAACCCGACAGGGGGGCCCAGTCAGCCCCAGCATTTT. As protein: CASNPTGGPSQPQHF. Filled out from reference TRBV19 and TRBJ1-5, the complete variable domain reads DGGITQSPKYLFRKEGQNVTLSCEQNLNHDAMYWYRQDPGQGLRLIYYSQIVNDFQKGDIAEGYSVSREKKESFPLTVTSAQKNPTAFYLCASNPTGGPSQPQHFGDGTRLSIL.